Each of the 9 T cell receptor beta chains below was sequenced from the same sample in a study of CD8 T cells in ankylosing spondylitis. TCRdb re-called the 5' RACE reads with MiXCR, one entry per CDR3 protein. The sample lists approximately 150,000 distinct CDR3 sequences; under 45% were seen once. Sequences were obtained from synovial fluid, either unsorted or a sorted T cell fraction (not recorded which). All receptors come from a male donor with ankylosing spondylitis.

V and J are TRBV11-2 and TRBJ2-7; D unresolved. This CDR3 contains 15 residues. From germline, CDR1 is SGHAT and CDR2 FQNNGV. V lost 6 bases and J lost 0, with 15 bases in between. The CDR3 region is CASSNLWQRSYEQYF. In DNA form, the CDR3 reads TGTGCCAGCAGTAACCTCTGGCAGCGCTCCTACGAGCAGTACTTC.

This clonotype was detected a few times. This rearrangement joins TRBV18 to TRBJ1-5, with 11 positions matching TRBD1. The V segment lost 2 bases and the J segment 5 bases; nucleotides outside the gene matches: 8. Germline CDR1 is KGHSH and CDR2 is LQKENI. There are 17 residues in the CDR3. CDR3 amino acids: CASSPGQGTGGDQPQHF. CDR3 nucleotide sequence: TGTGCCAGCTCACCAGGACAAGGGACAGGGGGTGATCAGCCCCAGCATTTT.

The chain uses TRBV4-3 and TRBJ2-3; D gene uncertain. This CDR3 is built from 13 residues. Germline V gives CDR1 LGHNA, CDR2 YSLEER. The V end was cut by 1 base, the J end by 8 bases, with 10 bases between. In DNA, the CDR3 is TGCGCCAGCAGCCAAGTATTGAGAGGTACGCAGTATTTT. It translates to CASSQVLRGTQYF.

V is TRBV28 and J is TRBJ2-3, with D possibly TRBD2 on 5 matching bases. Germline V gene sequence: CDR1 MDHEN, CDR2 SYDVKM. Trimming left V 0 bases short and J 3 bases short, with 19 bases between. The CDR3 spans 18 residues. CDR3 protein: CASSLWWTGVRRTDTQYF. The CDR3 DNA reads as TGTGCCAGCAGTTTATGGTGGACCGGGGTTCGTCGGACAGATACGCAGTATTTT. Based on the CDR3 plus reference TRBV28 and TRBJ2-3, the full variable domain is DVKVTQSSRYLVKRTGEKVFLECVQDMDHENMFWYRQDPGLGLRLIYFSYDVKMKEKGDIPEGYSVSREKKERFSLILESASTNQTSMYLCASSLWWTGVRRTDTQYFGPGTRLTVL.

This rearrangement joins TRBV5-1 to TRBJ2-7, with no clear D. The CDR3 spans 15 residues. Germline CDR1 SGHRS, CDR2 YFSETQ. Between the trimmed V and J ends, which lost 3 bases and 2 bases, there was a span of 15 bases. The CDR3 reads CASSYPGLAPYEQYF. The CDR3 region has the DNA TGCGCCAGCAGCTACCCCGGATTGGCCCCCTACGAGCAGTACTTC.

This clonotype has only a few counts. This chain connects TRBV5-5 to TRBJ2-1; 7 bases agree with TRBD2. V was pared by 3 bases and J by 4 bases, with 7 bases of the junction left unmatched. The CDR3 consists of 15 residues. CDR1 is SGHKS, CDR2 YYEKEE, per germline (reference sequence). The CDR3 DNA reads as TGTGCCAGCAGCTCAAGACTAGCACCTTACAATGAGCAGTTCTTC. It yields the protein CASSSRLAPYNEQFF.

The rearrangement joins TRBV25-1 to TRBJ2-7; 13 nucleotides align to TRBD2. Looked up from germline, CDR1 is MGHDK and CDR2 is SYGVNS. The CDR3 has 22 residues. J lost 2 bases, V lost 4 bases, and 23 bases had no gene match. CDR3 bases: TGTGCCAGCAGTGGGGATCTTCACTTCACCGGGACTAGCGGGACGTTGCCCTACGAGCAGTACTTC. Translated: CASSGDLHFTGTSGTLPYEQYF.

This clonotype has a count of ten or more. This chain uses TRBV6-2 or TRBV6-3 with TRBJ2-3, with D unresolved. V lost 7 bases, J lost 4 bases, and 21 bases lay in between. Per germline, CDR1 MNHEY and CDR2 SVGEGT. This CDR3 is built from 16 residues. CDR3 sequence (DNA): TGTGCCAGCACCGATCCCCGGACCGAGAAATCAGATACGCAGTATTTT. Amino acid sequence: CASTDPRTEKSDTQYF.

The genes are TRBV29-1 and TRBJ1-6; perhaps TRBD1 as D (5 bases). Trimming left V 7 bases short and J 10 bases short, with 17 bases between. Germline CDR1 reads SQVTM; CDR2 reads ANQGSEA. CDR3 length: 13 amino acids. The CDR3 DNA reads TGCAGCGACATCAGAGGGGCGAGGTCACCCCTCCACTTT. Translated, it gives CSDIRGARSPLHF.